A selection of T cell receptor beta chains follows, all from one sample in a study of CD8 T cells in ankylosing spondylitis. TCRdb re-analysed the 5' RACE reads in MiXCR, keeping a single row per CDR3 protein. The sample has about 500,000 distinct CDR3 sequences, about 13% seen once. The sequenced sample was blood, either unsorted or a sorted T cell fraction (not recorded which). The receptors here all came from a male donor with ankylosing spondylitis. The CDR3 runs from the conserved cysteine through the conserved F or W. A D gene is named only where the DNA matches it firmly. Clone size is shown for a subset of rows, as once, few, many or a class of expanded clone.

j_call	clone_size	d_call	v_call	cdr3_aa	cdr3_nt
TRBJ2-1	few	NA	TRBV9	CASSSLAYNEQFF	TGTGCCAGCAGCTCCCTGGCCTACAATGAGCAGTTCTTC
TRBJ1-2	few	TRBD1	TRBV6-5	CASSLRDRVRDYGYTF	TGTGCCAGCAGCTTACGGGACAGGGTGCGGGACTATGGCTACACCTTC
TRBJ2-1	few	NA	TRBV5-5	CASSSRVAGHGEQFF	TGTGCCAGCAGCTCCCGAGTGGCAGGGCATGGTGAGCAGTTCTTC
TRBJ2-5	few	TRBD2	TRBV5-1	CASREAGGPGETQYF	TGCGCCAGCCGGGAGGCGGGAGGGCCAGGAGAGACCCAGTACTTC
TRBJ2-1	NA	TRBD2	TRBV3-1	CASSPIRASGRPEQFF	TGTGCCAGCAGCCCTATCCGAGCTAGCGGGAGGCCTGAGCAGTTCTTC
TRBJ2-5	few	NA	TRBV29-1	CSATGSGAWETQYF	TGCAGCGCCACGGGGTCGGGGGCTTGGGAGACCCAGTACTTC
TRBJ2-3	NA	TRBD2	TRBV7-6	CASSRLAGVGDTQYF	TGTGCCAGCAGCAGACTAGCGGGAGTTGGAGATACGCAGTATTTT
TRBJ2-2	many	TRBD2	TRBV29-1	CSVVMWEGTGELFF	TGCAGCGTTGTGATGTGGGAGGGCACCGGGGAGCTGTTTTTT
TRBJ1-2	NA	TRBD1	TRBV5-1	CASSLSGTGGAGGYTF	TGCGCCAGCAGCCTGTCCGGGACAGGGGGCGCAGGTGGCTACACCTTC
TRBJ2-5	many	TRBD2	TRBV20-1	CSARGGLGIQETQYF	TGCAGTGCCCGTGGAGGACTAGGAATACAAGAGACCCAGTACTTC
TRBJ2-1	few	NA	TRBV27	CASSEGPTYNEQFF	TGTGCCAGCAGCGAGGGGCCGACTTACAATGAGCAGTTCTTC